Listed below are T cell receptor beta chains from one sample, sequenced in a study of T cells after yellow fever vaccination. TCRdb analysed the 5' RACE reads with MiXCR anew, one entry per CDR3 protein. The sample has 15,000 or so distinct CDR3 sequences; about 7.3% are singletons. This material consisted of PBMCs, either bulk or a sorted T-cell subset (CD4+, CD8+, memory, or dextramer-sorted; not recorded which), taken on the day of the yellow fever booster vaccination. These receptors originate from a man aged 18 to 30 who received the YFV17D yellow fever vaccine. CDR3s leave out the opening cysteine and the closing phenylalanine or tryptophan. The size entry is marked missing in some rows and otherwise reads once, few, many or a size class.

size: medium-sized; V: TRBV20-1; length: 15; J: TRBJ2-4; CDR3: SARVIAGGPTKNIQY
size: medium-sized; V: TRBV5-6; length: 10; J: TRBJ2-1; CDR3: ASSPAVGEQF
size: many; V: TRBV19; length: 11; J: TRBJ1-2; CDR3: ASSAGSGHGYT
size: many; V: TRBV6-5; length: 17; J: TRBJ1-6; CDR3: ASSYAIRTGWGGNSPLH
size: many; V: TRBV5-1; length: 12; J: TRBJ1-2; CDR3: ASSLVEGAAGYT
size: medium-sized; V: TRBV5-1; length: 13; J: TRBJ1-6; CDR3: ASSLEGTGGSPLH
size: many; V: TRBV7-2; length: 11; J: TRBJ2-7; CDR3: ASSWSATYEQY
size: NA; V: TRBV2; length: 13; J: TRBJ2-2; CDR3: ASSLTEANTGELF
size: many; V: TRBV12-3/TRBV12-4; length: 12; J: TRBJ1-1; CDR3: ASSRDIVNTEAF
size: many; V: TRBV7-9; length: 11; J: TRBJ1-4; CDR3: ASSLAAGGKLF
size: medium-sized; V: TRBV10-3; length: 14; J: TRBJ2-1; CDR3: AISESVAGAYNEQF